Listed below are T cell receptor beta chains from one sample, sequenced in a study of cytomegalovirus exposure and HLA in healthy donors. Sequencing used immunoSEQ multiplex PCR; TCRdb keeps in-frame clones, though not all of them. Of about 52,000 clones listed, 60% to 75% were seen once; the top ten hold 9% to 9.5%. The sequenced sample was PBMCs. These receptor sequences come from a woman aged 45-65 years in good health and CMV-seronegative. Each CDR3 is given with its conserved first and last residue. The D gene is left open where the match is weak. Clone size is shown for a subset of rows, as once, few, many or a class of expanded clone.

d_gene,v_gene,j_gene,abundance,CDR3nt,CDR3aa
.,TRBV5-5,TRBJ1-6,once,TGTGCCAGCAGAACCGGGAACTATAATTCACCCCTCCACTTT,CASRTGNYNSPLHF
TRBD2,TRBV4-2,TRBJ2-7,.,TGTGCCAGCAGCCTCCAGACAGGGCTAGCGGGGAAAGAGCAGTACTTC,CASSLQTGLAGKEQYF
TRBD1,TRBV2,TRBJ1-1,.,TGTGCCAGCAGGGAGGGAACAACAGGGGAAGGCACTGAAGCTTTCTTT,CASREGTTGEGTEAFF
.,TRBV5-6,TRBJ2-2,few,TGTGCCAGCAGCCCCACGGAGGGCGGGGAGCTGTTTTTT,CASSPTEGGELFF
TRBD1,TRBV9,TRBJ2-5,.,TGTGCCAGCAGCGGCGGAACAGGGGGCTGGCAGACCCAGTACTTC,CASSGGTGGWQTQYF
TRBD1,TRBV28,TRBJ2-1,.,TGTGCCAGCAGTCAGGGACAGGGGGCCGTCAATGAGCAGTTCTTC,CASSQGQGAVNEQFF
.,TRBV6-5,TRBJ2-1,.,TGTGCCAGCACCCCGGGGGACTCCTCCTACAATGAGCAGTTCTTC,CASTPGDSSYNEQFF
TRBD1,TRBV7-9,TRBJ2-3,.,TGTGCCAGCAGCCGTCCACAGGGGGCGTCCGATACGCAGTATTTT,CASSRPQGASDTQYF
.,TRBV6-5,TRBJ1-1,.,TGTGCCAGCAGTTACTCGGTATTCGGGGACACTGAAGCTTTCTTT,CASSYSVFGDTEAFF
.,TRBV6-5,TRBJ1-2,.,TGTGCCAGCAGTTACTCACCGGGATCAGCTAACTATGGCTACACCTTC,CASSYSPGSANYGYTF
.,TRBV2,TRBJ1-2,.,TGTGCCAGCAGCGGACAGCAAGCTAACTATGGCTACACCTTC,CASSGQQANYGYTF
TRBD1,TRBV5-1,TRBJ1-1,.,TGCGCCAGCAGCTTGCAGGGGGAAGTGGAAGCTTTCTTT,CASSLQGEVEAFF
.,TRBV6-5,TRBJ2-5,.,TGTGCCAGCAGTTACACAGACCCCAAAGAGACCCAGTACTTC,CASSYTDPKETQYF
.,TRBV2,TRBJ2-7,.,TGTGCCAGCATATTGACTGGGAGCTCCTACGAGCAGTACTTC,CASILTGSSYEQYF
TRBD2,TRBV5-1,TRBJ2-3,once,TGCGCCAGCAGCTTGGGGGGACTACCCCTTAGCACAGATACGCAGTATTTT,CASSLGGLPLSTDTQYF
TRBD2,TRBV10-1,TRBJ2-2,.,TGCGCCAGCTCGCCAGGACTAGCCGGGGAGCTGTTTTTT,CASSPGLAGELFF
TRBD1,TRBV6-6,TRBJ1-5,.,TGTGCCAGCAGTTTGACAGGGAACAATCAGCCCCAGCATTTT,CASSLTGNNQPQHF
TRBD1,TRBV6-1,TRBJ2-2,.,TGTGCCAGCAGTGTCACAGGGGACACCGGGGAGCTGTTTTTT,CASSVTGDTGELFF
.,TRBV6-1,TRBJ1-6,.,TGTGCCAGCAGAACAGGGCAGTTGGATTCACCCCTCCACTTT,CASRTGQLDSPLHF
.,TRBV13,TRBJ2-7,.,TGTGCCAGCAGCAACCGGGACATAAAGTCCGAGCAGTACTTC,CASSNRDIKSEQYF
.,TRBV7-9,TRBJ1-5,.,TGTTCCAGCTCAACGGTTAATCAGCCCCAGCATTTT,CSSSTVNQPQHF
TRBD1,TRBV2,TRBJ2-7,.,TGTGCCAGCGGCTCCGGGACAGCCTACGAGCAGTACTTC,CASGSGTAYEQYF
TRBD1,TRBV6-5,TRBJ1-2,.,TGTGCCAGCAAGCCACAGGGGGGGTATGGCTACACCTTC,CASKPQGGYGYTF
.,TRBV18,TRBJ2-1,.,TGTGCCAGCTCACCTAGTCTCCAGGGCAGTGAGCAGTTCTTC,CASSPSLQGSEQFF
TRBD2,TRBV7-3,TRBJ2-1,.,TGTGCCAGCAGCCGGACTAGCGGGAGTGGACATGAGCAGTTCTTC,CASSRTSGSGHEQFF
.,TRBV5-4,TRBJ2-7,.,TGTGCCAGCAGCTCGGGAAACTCCTACGAGCAGTACTTC,CASSSGNSYEQYF
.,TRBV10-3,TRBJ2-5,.,TGTGCCACCTCAGGCCGGGAACAAGAGACCCAGTACTTC,CATSGREQETQYF
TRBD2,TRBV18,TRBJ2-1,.,TGTGCCAGCTCACCACGGCCAGCGGGAGGGAATGAGCAGTTCTTC,CASSPRPAGGNEQFF
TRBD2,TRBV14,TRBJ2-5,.,TGTGCCAGCAGCCAAGGTGGTAGCGGGGGGTTGGTGAAGACCCAGTACTTC,CASSQGGSGGLVKTQYF
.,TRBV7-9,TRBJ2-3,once,TGTGCCAGCAGGTCGGAGGGTACGCAGTATTTT,CASRSEGTQYF
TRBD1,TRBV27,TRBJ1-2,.,TGTGCCAGCAGTACCGGACAGGGGGATGGCTACACCTTC,CASSTGQGDGYTF
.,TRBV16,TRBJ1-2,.,TGTGCCAGCAGCTCCCGGGAGTTGAGTGGCTACACCTTC,CASSSRELSGYTF
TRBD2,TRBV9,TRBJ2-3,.,TGTGCCAGCAGCGTATCCGGCCTAGCGGGTGGGGATACGCAGTATTTT,CASSVSGLAGGDTQYF
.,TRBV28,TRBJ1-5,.,TGTGCCAGCAGTTTACGGGGTCAGCCCCAGCATTTT,CASSLRGQPQHF
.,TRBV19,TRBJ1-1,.,TGTGCCAGTAGTATACGGGGGAACACTGAAGCTTTCTTT,CASSIRGNTEAFF
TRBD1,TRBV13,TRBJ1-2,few,TGTGCCAGCAGCTCGGGACAGGGGTTCAATATTAACTATGGCTACACCTTC,CASSSGQGFNINYGYTF
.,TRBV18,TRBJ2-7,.,TGTGCCAGCTCACCCAGGGCCAAAGTGGGGTTGGACGAGCAGTACTTC,CASSPRAKVGLDEQYF
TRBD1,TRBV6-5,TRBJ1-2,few,TGTGCCAGCAGTATGGGACAGGGTGGCTACACCTTC,CASSMGQGGYTF
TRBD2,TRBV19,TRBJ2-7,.,TGTGCCAGTAGTGCGGGGGAGCTCTACGAGCAGTACTTC,CASSAGELYEQYF
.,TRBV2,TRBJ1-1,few,TGTGCCAGCAGAGCCTCTCTTAACACTGAAGCTTTCTTT,CASRASLNTEAFF
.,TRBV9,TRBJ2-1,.,TGTGCCAGCAGCGTAGCCCAGGTCCTCGTTGTCAATGAGCAGTTCTTC,CASSVAQVLVVNEQFF
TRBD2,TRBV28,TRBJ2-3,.,TGTGCCAGCAGTCCGGCGGGGGGCGCAACAGATACGCAGTATTTT,CASSPAGGATDTQYF
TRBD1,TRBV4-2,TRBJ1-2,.,TGTGCCAGCAGCCAACAGGGGGGAAACTATGGCTACACCTTC,CASSQQGGNYGYTF
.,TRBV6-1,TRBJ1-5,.,TGTGCCAGCAGTTGGGCTGGCAATCAGCCCCAGCATTTT,CASSWAGNQPQHF
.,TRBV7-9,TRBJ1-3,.,TGTGCCAGCAGCTTGCAGGGGATCAGCGGCACCATATATTTT,CASSLQGISGTIYF